These T cell receptor beta chains were read from a single sample in a study of T cell clonotyping in hematopoietic cell transplantation. TCRdb's copy holds only in-frame clones and misses some; the assay was immunoSEQ multiplex PCR. The sample carries tens of thousands of clones, about 96% recorded once. Sequencing used peripheral blood mononuclear cells, obtained before stem cell transplant. Source of these receptors: a woman aged 45-65 years with acute myeloid leukemia. Some clones in this sample may be carry-over from other donors' samples. The CDR3 runs from the conserved cysteine through the conserved F or W. The D gene is left open where the match is weak. The listing skips clone size in some rows; elsewhere it reads once, few, many or a size class.

TRBD2	.	TRBV9	TRBJ2-5	TGTGCCAGCAGCCCGCTGACTAGCAGCCAAGAGACCCAGTACTTC	CASSPLTSSQETQYF
.	.	TRBV20-1	TRBJ2-7	TGCAGTGAATCGACTCACGACGAGCAGTACTTC	CSESTHDEQYF
.	.	TRBV19	TRBJ2-3	TGTGCCAGTAGTATATTGGACTGGGGCAATACGCAGTATTTT	CASSILDWGNTQYF
.	once	TRBV6-5	TRBJ1-1	TGTGCCAGCAGTTCGATGACAGTTACTATGAACACTGAAGCTTTCTTT	CASSSMTVTMNTEAFF
TRBD1	.	TRBV6-6	TRBJ1-5	TGTGCCAGCAGGGCCACGGGACAGGGGAATCAGCCCCAGCATTTT	CASRATGQGNQPQHF
.	.	TRBV2	TRBJ2-1	TGTGCCAGCAATCATGGGGGTACGCAGTTCTTC	CASNHGGTQFF
.	.	TRBV19	TRBJ2-4	TGTGCCAGTACCCGAGGAGGGGGCAAAAACATTCAGTACTTC	CASTRGGGKNIQYF
.	.	TRBV5-1	TRBJ2-7	TGCGCCAGCAGCTTGGCCGGCGGACGCTCCTACGAGCAGTACTTC	CASSLAGGRSYEQYF
.	.	TRBV19	TRBJ1-5	TGTGCCAGTAGTATAGAATCTGCAGTCTATAGCAATCAGCCCCAGCATTTT	CASSIESAVYSNQPQHF
.	.	TRBV7-9	TRBJ1-1	TGTGCCAGCAGGGGACACCGGTTGAACACTGAAGCTTTCTTT	CASRGHRLNTEAFF
TRBD1	.	TRBV11-2	TRBJ2-7	TGTGCCAGCAGCTTTAACTCGGACAGGGGCTACGAGCAGTACTTC	CASSFNSDRGYEQYF
.	.	TRBV6-4	TRBJ2-6	TGTGCCAGCAGTGACCCTTCGGGTGGGGCCAACGTCCTGACTTTC	CASSDPSGGANVLTF
TRBD1	.	TRBV6-5	TRBJ1-5	TGTGCCAGCAGTTACCGGGACAGGGATAGCAATCAGCCCCAGCATTTT	CASSYRDRDSNQPQHF
.	.	TRBV25-1	TRBJ1-5	TGTGCCAGCAGCCGGGACGGACTTCAGCCCCAGCATTTT	CASSRDGLQPQHF
.	.	TRBV7-2	TRBJ1-1	TGTGCCAGCAGCTTAGCGATGGTCATGAACACTGAAGCTTTCTTT	CASSLAMVMNTEAFF
.	.	TRBV19	TRBJ1-2	TGTGCCAGTAGTATCGGTTTCTCTGGCTACACCTTC	CASSIGFSGYTF
TRBD1	.	TRBV29-1	TRBJ1-4	TGCAGCGCCGGGACAGGGAACGAAAAACTGTTTTTT	CSAGTGNEKLFF
TRBD1	.	TRBV5-8	TRBJ2-1	TGTGCCAGCAGCGTGGTGGGGACAGGGGGCAATGAGCAGTTCTTC	CASSVVGTGGNEQFF
.	.	TRBV4-2	TRBJ2-2	TGTGCCAGCAGCCCCGGACATTTGAACACCGGGGAGCTGTTTTTT	CASSPGHLNTGELFF
.	.	TRBV19	TRBJ2-1	TGTGCCAGTAGTATCGGCCCGGGGGAGACCTACAATGAGCAGTTCTTC	CASSIGPGETYNEQFF
.	.	TRBV7-2	TRBJ2-7	TGTGCCAGCAGCACCGGGTTCTACGAGCAGTACTTC	CASSTGFYEQYF
TRBD2	.	TRBV5-1	TRBJ2-1	TGCGCCAGCAGCTTGTTGATTAGCGGGGGGGCCGGGAATGAGCAGTTCTTC	CASSLLISGGAGNEQFF
.	.	TRBV4-2	TRBJ1-1	TGTGCCAGCAGCCCGGGGGCAGGTCCGAACACTGAAGCTTTCTTT	CASSPGAGPNTEAFF
.	.	TRBV30	TRBJ1-1	TGTGCCTGGAGTCGACAAAACACTGAAGCTTTCTTT	CAWSRQNTEAFF
.	.	TRBV5-4	TRBJ2-5	TGTGCCAGCAGCTTGTTAGGGGGAAGGGAGACCCAGTACTTC	CASSLLGGRETQYF
TRBD2	.	TRBV4-1	TRBJ2-1	TGCGCCAGCAGCCATGTTAGCGGGAACGCGTTCAATGAGCAGTTCTTC	CASSHVSGNAFNEQFF
TRBD1	.	TRBV11-1	TRBJ1-2	TGTGCCAGCAGCTCCAGGGGGCAGGGCTACACCTTC	CASSSRGQGYTF
.	.	TRBV6-1	TRBJ1-1	TGTGCCAGCAGCCCCATGAACACTGAAGCTTTCTTT	CASSPMNTEAFF
.	.	TRBV11-2	TRBJ2-6	TGTGCCAGCAGCTTATTCCGTGGTCCTGGGGCCAACGTCCTGACTTTC	CASSLFRGPGANVLTF
.	once	TRBV4-1	TRBJ1-2	TGCGCCAGCAGCCAACCCCGTAACAGGGTTGGCTATGGCTACACCTTC	CASSQPRNRVGYGYTF
TRBD1	.	TRBV2	TRBJ2-3	TGTGCCAGCAGTGTAAACAGGGGGGATACGCAGTATTTT	CASSVNRGDTQYF
TRBD1	.	TRBV19	TRBJ1-2	TGTGCCAGTATCCAGGGGGACCTGGCTAACTATGGCTACACCTTC	CASIQGDLANYGYTF
.	.	TRBV5-6	TRBJ2-3	TGTGCCAGCAGCTTGAGGGGGGGTGGTAGCGGCGGAGATACGCAGTATTTT	CASSLRGGGSGGDTQYF
.	.	TRBV30	TRBJ1-1	TGTGCCTGGGACATGTCTGCCACTGAAGCTTTCTTT	CAWDMSATEAFF
.	.	TRBV28	TRBJ1-4	TGTGCCAGCAGTTTGCCCAATGGGGCAACTAATGAAAAACTGTTTTTT	CASSLPNGATNEKLFF
.	.	TRBV5-6	TRBJ1-4	TGTGCCAGCAGCTGGGAGACCTCAACTAATGAAAAACTGTTTTTT	CASSWETSTNEKLFF
.	.	TRBV2	TRBJ1-5	TGTGCCAGCAGTGATACGGGGCCTAGCAATCAGCCCCAGCATTTT	CASSDTGPSNQPQHF
TRBD1	.	TRBV6-1	TRBJ1-5	TGTGCCAGCAGTGAATATGGGACAGGGATTAGCAATCAGCCCCAGCATTTT	CASSEYGTGISNQPQHF
.	.	TRBV6-1	TRBJ1-5	TGTGCCAGCAGTGAATGGGGGGGACGGCAGCCCCAGCATTTT	CASSEWGGRQPQHF
.	.	TRBV6-5	TRBJ1-6	TGTGCCAGCAGTTACGTGAGACTTCTTAATTCACCCCTCCACTTT	CASSYVRLLNSPLHF
TRBD2	once	TRBV29-1	TRBJ2-7	TGCAGCGCCGGCCCTAGCGGCTACGAGCAGTACTTC	CSAGPSGYEQYF
.	.	TRBV6-5	TRBJ2-7	TGTGCCAGCACAGGGCTAGTGGTCGGCGAGCAGTACTTC	CASTGLVVGEQYF
.	.	TRBV19	TRBJ1-5	TGTGCCAGTAGTATAGATATCACTTCCTATCAGCCCCAGCATTTT	CASSIDITSYQPQHF
TRBD2	.	TRBV5-4	TRBJ2-7	TGTGCCAGCAGCTTGCGGGGGGAGCTAGCGGGAGAGCAGTACTTC	CASSLRGELAGEQYF
.	.	TRBV2	TRBJ2-7	TGTGCCAGCAAGGCGGGGCCAACCTACGAGCAGTACTTC	CASKAGPTYEQYF